Following are 20 T cell receptor beta chains from one sample sequenced in a study of CD8+ T cells in alopecia areata. Reverse transcribed after extraction, RNA yielded cDNA as the sequencing template. The method was immunoSEQ multiplex PCR; TCRdb's version includes in-frame clones alone and lacks a portion of them. The sample lists roughly 120,000 clones; roughly two thirds were seen once. The sample taken for sequencing was CD4+ T cells sorted from blood. All receptors derive from a human donor in good health.

The V and J genes are TRBV7-8 and TRBJ1-1; possible D gene TRBD1, 6 bases. Germline V CDR1 and CDR2: SGHVS, FQNEAQ. CDR3 length: 15 residues. Trimming shortened V by 5 bases and J by 5 bases, and 18 bases separated the two germline ends. The CDR3 nucleotides read TGTGCCAGCAGCCTTAGGGGGACCCGAAATACTGAAGCTTTCTTT. It is translated as CASSLRGTRNTEAFF.

V usage is TRBV2 and J usage is TRBJ1-1; D ambiguous. The V gene's germline CDR1 is SNHLY and CDR2 FYNNEI. The CDR3 loop spans 12 amino acids. Trimming shortened V by 4 bases and J by 7 bases, and 10 bases separated the two germline ends. The CDR3 DNA sequence: TGTGCCAGCAGTGTTTCCGGCGTTGAAGCTTTCTTT. It translates to CASSVSGVEAFF.

This clone turned up a few times. The rearrangement links TRBV19 to TRBJ1-1; D gene uncertain. The germline V gene has CDR1 LNHDA and CDR2 SQIVND (reference sequence). The CDR3 runs to 14 residues. Trimming cost V 6 bases and J 1 base, with 12 bases left between them. CDR3 DNA: TGTGCCAGTAGCCCATCCGCTCAGAACACTGAAGCTTTCTTT. It specifies CASSPSAQNTEAFF.

The chain couples TRBV5-4 to TRBJ2-2; D assignment may be TRBD1 or TRBD2 (6 bases each). Trimming removed 6 bases from V and 7 bases from J, with 19 bases in between. Germline V CDR1 and CDR2: SGHNT, YYREEE (reference sequence). The CDR3 spans 15 residues. CDR3 nucleotide sequence: TGTGCCAGCACCCTTCGGGGGCCGAAAGGCGGGGAGCTGTTTTTT. Protein sequence: CASTLRGPKGGELFF.

The chain joins TRBV27 to TRBJ2-5; TRBD1 matches 9 bases. Germline CDR1 reads MNHEY; CDR2 reads SMNVEV (reference sequence). Trimming took 7 bases from V and 5 from J; bases not matched to a gene: 14. This CDR3 region has 16 residues. The CDR3 DNA is TGTGCCAGCAATCGGGGGACAGGGTATGGAGAGGAGACCCAGTACTTC. This sequence encodes CASNRGTGYGEETQYF.

This clone has a single count. This sequence joins TRBV5-6 and TRBJ2-4; D remains ambiguous. Germline values: CDR1 SGHDT, CDR2 YYEEEE. V was clipped by 2 bases and J by 5 bases, with 5 bases between them. The CDR3 is 12 residues long. The CDR3: CASSLSENIQYF. The DNA of the CDR3 is TGTGCCAGCAGCTTATCTGAAAACATTCAGTACTTC.

The rearrangement uses TRBV29-1 and TRBJ2-7; a possible D gene is TRBD1 (5 bases). Germline assignment: CDR1 SQVTM and CDR2 ANQGSEA. The ends were cut back, 1 base at V and 0 bases at J, with 7 bases in the middle. CDR3 length: 13 amino acids. DNA of the CDR3: TGCAGCGTTGAAGGACAGTCCTCCTACGAGCAGTACTTC. It yields the protein CSVEGQSSYEQYF.

The rearrangement uses TRBV30 and TRBJ1-6; 7 nucleotides align to TRBD1. The germline V gene has CDR1 GTSNPN and CDR2 SVGIG (reference sequence). The CDR3 extends over 13 amino acids. The junction had 4 bases not matched to a gene; V was cut back by 5 bases and J by 6 bases. The CDR3 region has the DNA TGTGCCTGGGACAGGGTGGGTAATTCACCCCTCCACTTT. Encoded protein: CAWDRVGNSPLHF.

This clone was seen more than once but under ten times. The chain has TRBV7-9 and TRBJ1-2; no clear D gene. Trimming left V 1 base short and J 0 bases short, with 12 bases between. Germline CDR1 SEHNR, CDR2 FQNEAQ (reference sequence). The CDR3 covers 16 residues. The CDR3 DNA reads as TGTGCCAGCAGCTTAGTGGGCGACGTAGCTAACTATGGCTACACCTTC. It yields the protein CASSLVGDVANYGYTF.

The gene calls are TRBV7-8 and TRBJ1-6; the D gene is possibly TRBD1 (5 bases). The V gene's germline CDR1 is SGHVS and CDR2 FQNEAQ. The ends were cut back, 1 base at V and 5 bases at J, with 15 bases in the middle. The CDR3 covers 17 residues. The CDR3 loop is CASSLGAAGSNNSPLHF. CDR3 nucleotides: TGTGCCAGCAGCTTAGGAGCGGCAGGGAGTAATAATTCACCCCTCCACTTT.

V gene TRBV11-1 combines with J gene TRBJ2-2; 7 bases line up with TRBD1. The germline gives CDR1 SGHAT, CDR2 FQDESV (reference sequence). The CDR3 spans 15 residues. After removal of 5 bases from V and 3 bases from J, the junction contained 6 bases not matched to a gene. CDR3: CASSPDRSYTGELFF. DNA for the CDR3: TGTGCCAGCAGCCCGGACAGGTCATACACCGGGGAGCTGTTTTTT.

The gene calls are TRBV30 and TRBJ2-7; D is perhaps TRBD2 (5 bases). Germline values: CDR1 GTSNPN, CDR2 SVGIG (reference sequence). V gave up 0 bases and J gave up 7 bases, with 13 bases separating them. This CDR3 comprises 13 residues. The CDR3 region is CAWSVRERGEQYF. CDR3 DNA: TGTGCCTGGAGTGTACGGGAACGGGGTGAGCAGTACTTC.

The chain has TRBV28 and TRBJ2-7; no clear D gene. V shed 6 bases and J shed 3 bases, with 18 bases lying between them. The CDR3 has 15 amino acids. Germline V CDR1 and CDR2: MDHEN, SYDVKM. The DNA for the CDR3 is TGTGCCAGCAGATCCCGACGCGGCCCCAACTACGAGCAGTACTTC. It encodes CASRSRRGPNYEQYF.

J is TRBJ2-7 and V is TRBV6-1; no firm D call. The V end lost 5 bases, the J end lost 6 bases, and 11 bases lay between the germline ends. Germline V gives CDR1 MNHNS, CDR2 SASEGT. CDR3 size: 12 residues. CDR3 nucleotides: TGTGCCAGCAGTTCAGGAGCTCCCGAGCAGTACTTC. Encoded protein: CASSSGAPEQYF.

A note on this clone: Other DNA sequences in the same sample also yield this CDR3. The V and J genes are TRBV29-1 and TRBJ2-7; maybe TRBD1 (5 bases). CDR3 size: 12 residues. The germline gives CDR1 SQVTM, CDR2 ANQGSEA. Deletions cut 1 base from V and 3 bases from J, with 7 bases between. DNA of the CDR3: TGCAGCGTTGAAGGCCAGGGCTACGAGCAGTACTTC. Its protein is CSVEGQGYEQYF.

The chain uses TRBV7-2 and TRBJ2-1; 12 nucleotides line up with TRBD2. Unmatched junction bases numbered 5, after V lost 2 bases and J lost 9 bases. This CDR3 region has 15 residues. Per the germline V gene, CDR1 is SGHTA and CDR2 is FQGNSA. CDR3 sequence (DNA): TGTGCCAGCAGCTTACTAGCGGGGGGGCCTGGTGAGCAGTTCTTC. Amino acid sequence: CASSLLAGGPGEQFF.

This clone was seen more than once but under ten times. The chain has TRBV28 and TRBJ1-1; D is ambiguous. The germline V gene has CDR1 MDHEN and CDR2 SYDVKM. This CDR3 has 13 amino acids. Deletions cut 6 bases from V and 2 bases from J, with 10 bases between. For the CDR3, the DNA is TGTGCCAGCAGCCCGCCTTTCAACACTGAAGCTTTCTTT. Translation gives CASSPPFNTEAFF.

The rearrangement links TRBV6-6 to TRBJ1-1; no definite D call. V dropped 7 bases and J dropped 4 bases, with 16 bases sitting between them. Germline CDR1 is MNHNY and CDR2 is SVGAGI (reference sequence). CDR3 length: 14 amino acids. CDR3 protein: CASTPRAWGTEAFF. CDR3 DNA sequence: TGTGCCAGCACGCCGAGGGCTTGGGGCACTGAAGCTTTCTTT.

CDR3 sequence: CASSLGANTGELFF. In DNA form, the CDR3 reads TGTGCCAGCAGCTTAGGGGCGAACACCGGGGAGCTGTTTTTT. V gene TRBV7-2 combines with J gene TRBJ2-2; the D is unclear. The germline V gene encodes CDR1 SGHTA and CDR2 FQGNSA. V lost 1 base, J lost 0 bases, and 3 bases lay in between. This CDR3 comprises 14 residues. The entire variable domain, with the rest obtained from reference TRBV7-2 and TRBJ2-2, is as follows: GAGVSQSPSNKVTEKGKDVELRCDPISGHTALYWYRQSLGQGLEFLIYFQGNSAPDKSGLPSDRFSAERTGGSVSTLTIQRTQQEDSAVYLCASSLGANTGELFFGEGSRLTVL.

The chain is built from TRBV18 and TRBJ2-5; D is uncertain. In germline, CDR1 is KGHSH, CDR2 LQKENI. Trimming took 6 bases from V and 0 from J, leaving 11 bases between them. The CDR3 is 14 residues long. CDR3: CASSPRVDQETQYF. The CDR3 DNA sequence: TGTGCCAGCTCTCCAAGGGTAGACCAAGAGACCCAGTACTTC.